These T cell receptor beta chains were read from a single sample in a study of blood T cell repertoires in COVID-19. Profiled with immunoSEQ multiplex PCR; TCRdb holds only in-frame clones, not every one. Of 200,000 or so clones in the sample, roughly 80% were seen once. Input material: peripheral blood. The receptors come from a woman older than 75 with COVID-19, enrolled during active disease. CDR3s include the opening cysteine and the closing phenylalanine or tryptophan. A D gene is named only where the DNA matches it firmly. Not all rows give a size; the values are once, few, many and, for expanded clones, a class.

J: TRBJ2-1
D: -
V: TRBV29-1
size: -
CDR3: CSVEIRGSEQFF
DNA: TGCAGCGTTGAAATTAGGGGGAGTGAGCAGTTCTTC

J: TRBJ1-1
D: -
V: TRBV7-9
size: -
CDR3: CASSPENTEAFF
DNA: TGTGCCAGCAGCCCAGAGAACACTGAAGCTTTCTTT

J: TRBJ2-7
D: -
V: TRBV5-8
size: few
CDR3: CASRWRAGRSYEQYF
DNA: TGTGCCAGCAGGTGGAGGGCAGGGAGGTCCTACGAGCAGTACTTC

J: TRBJ1-1
D: -
V: TRBV6-5
size: -
CDR3: CASSHGSVMNTEAFF
DNA: TGTGCCAGCAGCCACGGTTCGGTCATGAACACTGAAGCTTTCTTT

J: TRBJ2-3
D: -
V: TRBV13
size: -
CDR3: CASSLGGTDTQYF
DNA: TGTGCCAGCAGCTTAGGCGGCACAGATACGCAGTATTTT

J: TRBJ2-3
D: TRBD2
V: TRBV4-2
size: -
CDR3: CASSQDPLAESTDTQYF
DNA: TGTGCCAGCAGCCAGGATCCACTAGCGGAGAGCACAGATACGCAGTATTTT

J: TRBJ2-2
D: -
V: TRBV10-3
size: -
CDR3: CAISGTRTGELFF
DNA: TGTGCCATCAGTGGAACTAGGACCGGGGAGCTGTTTTTT

J: TRBJ1-2
D: TRBD1
V: TRBV19
size: few
CDR3: CASSISGQAQGAYTF
DNA: TGTGCCAGTAGTATTTCTGGACAGGCCCAGGGCGCCTACACCTTC

J: TRBJ1-1
D: TRBD1
V: TRBV28
size: -
CDR3: CASSLKGQGSKNTEAFF
DNA: TGTGCCAGCAGTTTAAAGGGACAGGGGAGCAAGAACACTGAAGCTTTCTTT

J: TRBJ1-2
D: -
V: TRBV5-6
size: -
CDR3: CASSLIGGLDGYTF
DNA: TGTGCCAGCAGCTTGATAGGGGGTTTGGATGGCTACACCTTC

J: TRBJ1-2
D: -
V: TRBV19
size: once
CDR3: CASQHGGGNYGYTF
DNA: TGTGCCAGTCAACACGGCGGGGGTAACTATGGCTACACCTTC

J: TRBJ2-3
D: TRBD2
V: TRBV5-1
size: once
CDR3: CASSRYGRAGAYTDTQYF
DNA: TGCGCCAGCAGCCGATATGGGCGAGCGGGGGCATACACAGATACGCAGTATTTT

J: TRBJ1-5
D: TRBD1
V: TRBV19
size: -
CDR3: CASPYRTGVFVGDQPQHF
DNA: TGTGCCAGCCCATACCGGACAGGGGTTTTCGTGGGAGATCAGCCCCAGCATTTT

J: TRBJ2-2
D: TRBD2
V: TRBV3-1/TRBV3-2
size: -
CDR3: CASLAGSGTGELFF
DNA: TGTGCCAGTCTAGCGGGAAGCGGGACCGGGGAGCTGTTTTTT

J: TRBJ1-5
D: -
V: TRBV24-1
size: -
CDR3: CARPASHLTVNQPQHF
DNA: TGTGCCCGGCCCGCCTCCCATTTGACAGTAAATCAGCCCCAGCATTTT

J: TRBJ1-3
D: TRBD1
V: TRBV19
size: -
CDR3: CASSIANRGSGNTIYF
DNA: TGTGCCAGTAGTATAGCGAACAGGGGGTCTGGAAACACCATATATTTT

J: TRBJ2-3
D: -
V: TRBV27
size: once
CDR3: CASSLGQFPTDTQYF
DNA: TGTGCCAGCAGTTTAGGACAGTTTCCCACAGATACGCAGTATTTT

J: TRBJ2-2
D: -
V: TRBV27
size: -
CDR3: CASTLTPANTGELFF
DNA: TGTGCCAGCACCCTGACACCAGCGAACACCGGGGAGCTGTTTTTT

J: TRBJ1-4
D: -
V: TRBV7-2
size: -
CDR3: CASSAGGQATNEKLFF
DNA: TGTGCCAGCAGCGCGGGGGGACAAGCAACTAATGAAAAACTGTTTTTT

J: TRBJ1-6
D: -
V: TRBV19
size: -
CDR3: CASSPTGRNSPLHF
DNA: TGTGCCAGTAGTCCCACAGGCCGTAATTCACCCCTCCACTTT

J: TRBJ1-2
D: TRBD1
V: TRBV5-1
size: -
CDR3: CASSPDRGPGYTF
DNA: TGCGCCAGCAGCCCCGACAGGGGGCCTGGCTACACCTTC

J: TRBJ2-7
D: -
V: TRBV7-7
size: -
CDR3: CRNAGTYEQYF
DNA: TGCCGAAATGCGGGAACCTACGAGCAGTACTTC

J: TRBJ2-5
D: TRBD2
V: TRBV7-9
size: -
CDR3: CASSPGLAGGGETQYF
DNA: TGTGCCAGCAGTCCGGGACTAGCGGGAGGTGGTGAGACCCAGTACTTC

J: TRBJ1-2
D: -
V: TRBV5-1
size: -
CDR3: CASSLGIGDSYGYTF
DNA: TGCGCCAGCAGCTTGGGAATCGGAGATAGCTATGGCTACACCTTC

J: TRBJ2-7
D: -
V: TRBV5-1
size: -
CDR3: CASSLVHNSYEQYF
DNA: TGCGCCAGCAGCTTGGTACACAACTCCTACGAGCAGTACTTC

J: TRBJ1-1
D: TRBD1
V: TRBV19
size: -
CDR3: CASSVDRDHGAFF
DNA: TGTGCCAGTAGTGTGGACAGGGATCATGGGGCTTTCTTT

J: TRBJ1-5
D: -
V: TRBV7-2
size: -
CDR3: CASSLGSSRDQPQHF
DNA: TGTGCCAGCAGCTTAGGATCGAGCAGGGATCAGCCCCAGCATTTT

J: TRBJ1-1
D: -
V: TRBV7-9
size: -
CDR3: CASSLAGTMNTEAFF
DNA: TGTGCCAGCAGCTTAGCCGGGACAATGAACACTGAAGCTTTCTTT

J: TRBJ1-1
D: -
V: TRBV4-1
size: -
CDR3: CASSRMAGQNTEAFF
DNA: TGCGCCAGCAGCCGAATGGCAGGGCAGAACACTGAAGCTTTCTTT

J: TRBJ2-2
D: -
V: TRBV4-2
size: few
CDR3: CASSQGSKTGELFF
DNA: TGTGCCAGCAGCCAAGGGTCTAAGACCGGGGAGCTGTTTTTT

J: TRBJ2-1
D: TRBD1
V: TRBV19
size: -
CDR3: CASSPFGQGGHNEQFF
DNA: TGTGCCAGTAGTCCGTTTGGACAGGGGGGACACAATGAGCAGTTCTTC

J: TRBJ1-5
D: -
V: TRBV21-1
size: -
CDR3: CASSKEGSIHSQPQHF
DNA: TGTGCCAGCAGCAAAGAGGGGTCCATCCACAGTCAGCCCCAGCATTTT

J: TRBJ1-2
D: -
V: TRBV4-1
size: -
CDR3: CASSQIPIGGSNYGYTF
DNA: TGCGCCAGCAGCCAGATTCCTATCGGGGGTTCGAACTATGGCTACACCTTC

J: TRBJ1-2
D: -
V: TRBV7-2
size: -
CDR3: CASSLALILGQGYTF
DNA: TGTGCCAGCAGCTTAGCGCTTATTTTGGGGCAAGGCTACACCTTC

J: TRBJ1-4
D: -
V: TRBV5-1
size: -
CDR3: CASSTGQSYEKLFF
DNA: TGCGCCAGCAGCACAGGACAGTCCTATGAAAAACTGTTTTTT

J: TRBJ2-3
D: -
V: TRBV6-5
size: few
CDR3: CASSYGGQWTDTQYF
DNA: TGTGCCAGCAGTTACGGAGGACAGTGGACAGATACGCAGTATTTT

J: TRBJ1-3
D: -
V: TRBV5-5
size: -
CDR3: CASSDQQGAGNTIYF
DNA: TGTGCCAGCAGCGACCAACAGGGTGCTGGAAACACCATATATTTT

J: TRBJ1-3
D: -
V: TRBV3-1/TRBV3-2
size: -
CDR3: CASSLLAGIGNTIYF
DNA: TGTGCCAGCAGCCTACTCGCGGGGATTGGAAACACCATATATTTT

J: TRBJ2-1
D: -
V: TRBV2
size: -
CDR3: CASSGLASSYNEQFF
DNA: TGTGCCAGCAGTGGCTTAGCGAGCTCCTACAATGAGCAGTTCTTC

J: TRBJ2-1
D: -
V: TRBV5-8
size: -
CDR3: CASSFVNEQFF
DNA: TGTGCCAGCAGCTTCGTCAATGAGCAGTTCTTC

J: TRBJ1-5
D: -
V: TRBV20-1
size: -
CDR3: CSASYRPNQPQHF
DNA: TGCAGTGCTAGTTACAGGCCTAATCAGCCCCAGCATTTT

J: TRBJ2-3
D: TRBD1
V: TRBV29-1
size: -
CDR3: CSVQGAEVGTDTQYF
DNA: TGCAGCGTACAGGGGGCGGAAGTCGGCACAGATACGCAGTATTTT

J: TRBJ1-1
D: -
V: TRBV7-9
size: -
CDR3: CASSRQQENTEAFF
DNA: TGTGCCAGCAGCCGACAACAGGAGAACACTGAAGCTTTCTTT

J: TRBJ2-1
D: TRBD1
V: TRBV28
size: few
CDR3: CASSSPGTGVYNEQFF
DNA: TGTGCCAGCAGTTCACCCGGGACAGGGGTCTACAATGAGCAGTTCTTC

J: TRBJ2-3
D: -
V: TRBV3-1/TRBV3-2
size: -
CDR3: CASSQELSRRTDTQYF
DNA: TGTGCCAGCAGCCAAGAACTTAGTCGTCGCACAGATACGCAGTATTTT